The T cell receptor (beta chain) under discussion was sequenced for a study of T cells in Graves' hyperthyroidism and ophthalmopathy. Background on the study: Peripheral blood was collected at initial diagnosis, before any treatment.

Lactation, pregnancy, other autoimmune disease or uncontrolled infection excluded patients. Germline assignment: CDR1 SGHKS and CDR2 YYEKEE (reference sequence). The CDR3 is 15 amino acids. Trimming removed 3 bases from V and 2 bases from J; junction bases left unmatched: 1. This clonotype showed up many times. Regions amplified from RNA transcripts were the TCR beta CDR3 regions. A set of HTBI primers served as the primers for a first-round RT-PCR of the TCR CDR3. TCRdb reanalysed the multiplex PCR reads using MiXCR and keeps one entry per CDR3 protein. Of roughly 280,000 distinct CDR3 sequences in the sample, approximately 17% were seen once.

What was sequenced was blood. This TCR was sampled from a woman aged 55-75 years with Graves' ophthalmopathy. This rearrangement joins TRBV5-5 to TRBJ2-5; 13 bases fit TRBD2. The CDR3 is CASSWTSGSQETQYF. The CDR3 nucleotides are TGTGCCAGCAGCTGGACTAGCGGGAGTCAAGAGACCCAGTACTTC. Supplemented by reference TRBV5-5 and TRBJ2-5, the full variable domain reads DAGVTQSPTHLIKTRGQQVTLRCSPISGHKSVSWYQQVLGQGPQFIFQYYEKEERGRGNFPDRFSARQFPNYSSELNVNALLLGDSALYLCASSWTSGSQETQYFGPGTRLLVL.